This T cell receptor beta chain was retrieved from a study of T-cell reconstitution after alpha-beta-depleted transplantation in children. Notes on the study in general: At around two months after transplant, the alpha-beta T cells were reportedly derived from several hundred expanded clones that came from non-depleted graft cells. Where some patients showed high TCRbeta diversity at day 60, it came from recipient T cells and thymic progenitors that had survived. Hyperexpanded clones declined; after one year, newly produced T cells mostly supplied diversity.

A TCRbeta library incorporating unique molecular identifiers was prepared. TCRdb fed the PCR reads into MiXCR, producing one record per CDR3 protein. Counted here are around 200,000 distinct CDR3 sequences, roughly 8.3% occurring once; the ten biggest clones make up roughly a third. A word on this clonotype: The antigen remains undetermined.

The origin of this receptor is a male patient between 2 and 10 years old who had a stem cell transplant for acute myeloid leukemia, so the T cells may come from the graft donor. The sequences come from PBMCs, mostly from graft donor cells, collected 360 days after TCRalphabeta/CD19-depleted stem cell transplant.

The CDR3 DNA reads as TGCAGCGTCGACCTAGCGGGGGGGATCGAGACCCAGTACTTC. Translation: CSVDLAGGIETQYF. The chain carries TRBV29-1 and TRBJ2-5; 12 bases line up with TRBD2. The CDR3 consists of 14 residues. With 6 bases clipped from V and 5 bases from J, the junction kept 7 bases outside the gene matches. Germline V gene lookup returns CDR1 SQVTM and CDR2 ANQGSEA.